The 7 T cell receptor beta chains listed next were all sequenced from one sample in a study of human thymus T cells. Method: immunoSEQ multiplex PCR; TCRdb's copy keeps in-frame clones and lacks some. The sample lists 35,000 to 55,000 clones; nearly 95% were seen once. Sequencing was done on a sample of blood. Receptors originate from a boy under two years old with a congenital heart defect but otherwise immunologically healthy.

This rearrangement joins TRBV6-1 to TRBJ1-5; D gene ambiguous. Germline values: CDR1 MNHNS, CDR2 SASEGT. This CDR3 is built from 11 residues. V was trimmed by 8 bases and J by 6 bases, leaving 8 bases between them. The CDR3 coding sequence is TGTGCCAGCGGAAGGGTTCAGCCCCAGCATTTT. It encodes CASGRVQPQHF.

The V gene is TRBV4-2, the J gene TRBJ1-5, with D hard to call. Germline CDR1 and CDR2: LGHNA and YNFKEQ. The CDR3 is 15 residues long. The ends were cut back, 3 bases at V and 1 base at J, with 10 bases in the middle. DNA of the CDR3: TGTGCCAGCAGCCAGGTAGTGGGCAGCAATCAGCCCCAGCATTTT. This encodes CASSQVVGSNQPQHF.

The chain joins TRBV10-3 to TRBJ1-5, with D tentatively TRBD1 (5 bases). V dropped 3 bases and J dropped 3 bases, with 9 bases sitting between them. This CDR3 contains 14 residues. The germline gives CDR1 ENHRY, CDR2 SYGVKD. CDR3 protein: CAISDGGTNQPQHF. CDR3 bases: TGTGCCATCAGTGATGGAGGGACCAATCAGCCCCAGCATTTT.

The chain recombines TRBV5-1 with TRBJ2-3; D call uncertain. Germline CDR1 reads SGHRS; CDR2 reads YFSETQ. This CDR3 has 13 amino acids. V shed 1 base and J shed 2 bases, with 5 bases lying between them. The CDR3 sequence is CASSLIYTDTQYF. The CDR3 DNA is TGCGCCAGCAGCTTGATCTACACAGATACGCAGTATTTT.

Only one count was recorded for this clone. The chain has TRBV19 and TRBJ1-6, with D hard to call. Looked up from germline, CDR1 is LNHDA and CDR2 is SQIVND (reference sequence). This CDR3 comprises 13 residues. V lost 2 bases, J lost 7 bases, and 6 bases lay in between. The CDR3 DNA is TGTGCCAGTAGTATACAGGAGAATTCACCCCTCCACTTT. Its translation: CASSIQENSPLHF.

The V gene is TRBV4-1, the J gene TRBJ1-4; 7 bases agree with TRBD1. The germline V gene encodes CDR1 MGHRA and CDR2 YSYEKL. V shed 4 bases, J shed 0 bases, and the junction held 5 bases outside the gene matches. The CDR3 runs 16 residues. CDR3 nucleotide sequence: TGCGCCAGCAGCCCAGGGACAGCCGCAACTAATGAAAAACTGTTTTTT. Its translation is CASSPGTAATNEKLFF.

The chain combines TRBV9 with TRBJ2-7, with D unclear. The V and J ends lost 4 bases and 0 bases respectively, with 11 bases between them. The CDR3 totals 14 residues. Germline V CDR1 and CDR2: SGDLS, YYNGEE. The CDR3 coding sequence is TGTGCCAGCAGCTTAACAGCTAGCTCCTACGAGCAGTACTTC. The encoded protein is CASSLTASSYEQYF. Using reference TRBV9 and TRBJ2-7 for the parts outside the CDR3, the full variable domain is DSGVTQTPKHLITATGQRVTLRCSPRSGDLSVYWYQQSLDQGLQFLIQYYNGEERAKGNILERFSAQQFPDLHSELNLSSLELGDSALYFCASSLTASSYEQYFGPGTRLTVT.